The 4 T cell receptor beta chains given below trace back to one sample, sequenced in a study of shared clonotypes between healthy human individuals. Assay used: immunoSEQ multiplex PCR; TCRdb lists only in-frame clones, some missing. The sample lists about 2.4 million clones; around 90% were seen once. Sequenced: naive CD4+ T cells sorted from blood. Documented subset: CD45RA+ positively selected. The receptor source for this set is a man younger than 30 in good health.

The chain combines TRBV6-5 with TRBJ2-3; 7 bases are shared with TRBD2. CDR3 length: 16 residues. Looked up from germline, CDR1 is MNHEY and CDR2 is SVGAGI. V was clipped by 3 bases and J by 2 bases; unmatched bases: 8. The CDR3: CASSYNSAGNTDTQYF. In DNA, the CDR3 is TGTGCCAGCAGTTATAATTCAGCGGGAAACACAGATACGCAGTATTTT.

The gene calls are TRBV9 and TRBJ2-7; 8 bases match TRBD1. CDR3 length equals 15 residues. In germline, CDR1 is SGDLS, CDR2 YYNGEE. V lost 0 bases to trimming and J lost 2 bases; unmatched junction nucleotides: 4. The CDR3 coding sequence is TGTGCCAGCAGCGTAGGGGACAGGACCACCTACGAGCAGTACTTC. It encodes CASSVGDRTTYEQYF.

In regard to this clone: Other DNA sequences within the sample encode an identical CDR3. The chain is built from TRBV5-1 and TRBJ2-5; D remains ambiguous. CDR1 is SGHRS, CDR2 YFSETQ, per germline. V was trimmed by 4 bases and J by 3 bases, leaving 7 bases between them. There are 12 residues in the CDR3. This chain's CDR3 is CASSLKEETQYF. CDR3 sequence (DNA): TGCGCCAGCAGCCTAAAAGAAGAGACCCAGTACTTC. The complete variable domain, with remaining parts taken from reference TRBV5-1 and TRBJ2-5, reads KAGVTQTPRYLIKTRGQQVTLSCSPISGHRSVSWYQQTPGQGLQFLFEYFSETQRNKGNFPGRFSGRQFSNSRSEMNVSTLELGDSALYLCASSLKEETQYFGPGTRLLVL.

The V call is TRBV10-3, the J call TRBJ2-2, with D perhaps matching TRBD2 (6 bases). CDR3 length: 15 residues. Trimming pared 0 bases from V and 4 bases from J, leaving 9 bases between. Germline lookup yields CDR1 ENHRY and CDR2 SYGVKD. For the CDR3, the DNA is TGTGCCATCAGTGAGTCGGGGGGAGTCACCGGGGAGCTGTTTTTT. Translated, it gives CAISESGGVTGELFF.